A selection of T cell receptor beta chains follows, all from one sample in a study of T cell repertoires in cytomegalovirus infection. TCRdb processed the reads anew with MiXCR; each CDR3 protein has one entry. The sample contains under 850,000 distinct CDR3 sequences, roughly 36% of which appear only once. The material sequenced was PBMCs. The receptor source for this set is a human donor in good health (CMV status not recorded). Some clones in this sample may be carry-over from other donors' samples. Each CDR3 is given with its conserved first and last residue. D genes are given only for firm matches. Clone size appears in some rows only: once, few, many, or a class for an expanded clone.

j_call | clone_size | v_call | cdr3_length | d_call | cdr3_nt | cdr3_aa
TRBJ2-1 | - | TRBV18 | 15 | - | TGTGCCAGCTCACCACAGGGGAACTCCTACAATGAGCAGTTCTTC | CASSPQGNSYNEQFF
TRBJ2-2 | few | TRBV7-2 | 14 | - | TGTGCCAGCAGCGGGAGGAGCTACACCGGGGAGCTGTTTTTT | CASSGRSYTGELFF
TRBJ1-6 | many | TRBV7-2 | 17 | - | TGTGCCAGCAGCTTCCACCGGGACAATCCGCCGAATTCACCCCTCCACTTT | CASSFHRDNPPNSPLHF
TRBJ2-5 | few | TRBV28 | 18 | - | TGTGCCAGCAGTTATGGTATCTCCCTAGGGGGGAGCGGAGAGACCCAGTACTTC | CASSYGISLGGSGETQYF
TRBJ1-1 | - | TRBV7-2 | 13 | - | TGTGCCATCAGCAGACAGGAGAACCCTGAATCTTTCTTT | CAISRQENPESFF
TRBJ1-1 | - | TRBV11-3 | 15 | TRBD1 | TGTGCCAGCAGCCTATCGACAGGGCACGACACTGAAGCTTTCTGG | CASSLSTGHDTEAFW
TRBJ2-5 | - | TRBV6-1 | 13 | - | TGTGCCAGCAAAGGACCATCCTATGAGACCCAGTACTTC | CASKGPSYETQYF
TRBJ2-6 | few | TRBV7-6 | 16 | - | TGTGCCAGCAGCAGGACGCTCGGAACTGGGGCCAACGTCCTGACTTTC | CASSRTLGTGANVLTF
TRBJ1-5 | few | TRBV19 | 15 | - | TGTGCCAGTAGCGGGCAGGCAGGGGGCAATCAGCCCCAGCATTTT | CASSGQAGGNQPQHF
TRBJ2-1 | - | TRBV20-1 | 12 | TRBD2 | TGCAGTGCTAGCGGACTAGCGAATGAGCAGTTCTTC | CSASGLANEQFF
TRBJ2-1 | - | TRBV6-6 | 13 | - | TGTGCCAGCAGTCGAGGGACCCCAAATGAGCAGTTCTTC | CASSRGTPNEQFF
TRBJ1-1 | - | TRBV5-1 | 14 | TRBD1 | TGCGCCAGCGGTCCCGGGACAGTTAACACTGAAGCTTTCTTT | CASGPGTVNTEAFF
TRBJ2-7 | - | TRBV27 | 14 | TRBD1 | TGTGCCAGCAGTTTAGACTGGACAGGGGACGAGCAGTACTTC | CASSLDWTGDEQYF